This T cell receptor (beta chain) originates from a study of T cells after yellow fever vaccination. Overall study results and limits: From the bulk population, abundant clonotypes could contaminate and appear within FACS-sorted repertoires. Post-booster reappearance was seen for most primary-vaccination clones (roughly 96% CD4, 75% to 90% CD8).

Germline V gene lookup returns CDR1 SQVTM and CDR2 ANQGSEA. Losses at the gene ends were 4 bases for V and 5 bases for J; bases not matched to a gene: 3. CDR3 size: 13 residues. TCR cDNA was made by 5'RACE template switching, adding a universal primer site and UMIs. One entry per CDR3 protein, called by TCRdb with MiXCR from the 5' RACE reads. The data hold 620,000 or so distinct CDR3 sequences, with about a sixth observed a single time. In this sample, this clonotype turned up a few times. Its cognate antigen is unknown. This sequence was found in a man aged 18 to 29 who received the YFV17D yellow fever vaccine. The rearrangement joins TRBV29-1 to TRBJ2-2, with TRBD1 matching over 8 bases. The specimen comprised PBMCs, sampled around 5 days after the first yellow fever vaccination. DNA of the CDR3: TGCAGCGTTGTCCAGGGGGCAACCGGGGAGCTGTTTTTT. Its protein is CSVVQGATGELFF.